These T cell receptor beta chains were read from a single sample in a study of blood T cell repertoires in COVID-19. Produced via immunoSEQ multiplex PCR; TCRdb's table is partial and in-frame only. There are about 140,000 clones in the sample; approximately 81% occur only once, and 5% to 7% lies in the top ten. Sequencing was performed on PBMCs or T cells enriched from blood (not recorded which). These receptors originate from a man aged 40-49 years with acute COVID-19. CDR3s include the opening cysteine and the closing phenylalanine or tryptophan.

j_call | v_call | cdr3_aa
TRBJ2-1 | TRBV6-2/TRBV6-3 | CASSWAIEQFF
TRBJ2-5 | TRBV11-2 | CASSFTGGRETQYF
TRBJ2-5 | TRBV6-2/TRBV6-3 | CASSSTGGQQETQYF
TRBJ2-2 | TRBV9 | CASSPSVTGELFF
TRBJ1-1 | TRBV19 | CASSEGDWTEAFF
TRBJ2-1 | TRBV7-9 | CASSFPRRGSYNEQFF
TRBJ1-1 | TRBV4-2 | CASSQDGGSMNTEAFF
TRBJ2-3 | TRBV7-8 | CASSSTSGMSTDTQYF
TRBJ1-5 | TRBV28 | CASSLPPPGEQPQHF
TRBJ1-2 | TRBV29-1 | CSAETASNYGYTF
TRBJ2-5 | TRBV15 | CATSRDGTGAQETQYF
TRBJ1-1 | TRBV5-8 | CASSSTGAGDTEAFF
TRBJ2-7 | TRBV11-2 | CASSFSGTSSYEQYF
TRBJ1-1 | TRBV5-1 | CASSLGDSEAFF
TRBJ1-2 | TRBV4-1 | CASSQSQLGGDGYTF
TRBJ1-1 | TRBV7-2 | CASSPAHTQATEAFF
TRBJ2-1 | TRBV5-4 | CASSFLVARSYNEQFF
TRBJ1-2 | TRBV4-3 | CASSQGPGSTNYGYTF
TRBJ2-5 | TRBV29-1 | CSVVEAEETQYF
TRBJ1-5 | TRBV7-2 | CASSRTGGEQPQHF
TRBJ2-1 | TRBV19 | CASSVPQGVNEQFF
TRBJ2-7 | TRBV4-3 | CASSQEREGSYEQYF
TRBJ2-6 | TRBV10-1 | CASSDTGAGANVLTF
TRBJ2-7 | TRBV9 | CASSTGTSGLYEQYF
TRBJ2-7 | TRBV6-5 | CASSYSPGQYYEQYF
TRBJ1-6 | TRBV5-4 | CASSLQGISYNSPLHF
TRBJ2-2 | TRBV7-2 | CASSLEGRRIDTGELFF
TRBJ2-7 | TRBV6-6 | CASIDERGSIEQYF
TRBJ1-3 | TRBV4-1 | CASSQKGHPSSGNTIYF
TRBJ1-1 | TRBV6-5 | CASSFTGTGGTEAFF
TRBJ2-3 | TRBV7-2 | CASTSGSSPDTQYF
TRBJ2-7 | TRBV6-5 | CASSYQGISYEQYF
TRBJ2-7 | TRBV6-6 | CASSYDPRVSWYEQYF
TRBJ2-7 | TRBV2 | CASSEFNEQYF
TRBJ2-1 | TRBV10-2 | CASSDYSYNEQFF
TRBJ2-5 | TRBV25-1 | CASSALEAGRETQYF
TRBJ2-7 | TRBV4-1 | CASSRSPGGATYEQYF
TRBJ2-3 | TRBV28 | CASSPARTDTQYF
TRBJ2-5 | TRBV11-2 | CASSPERLAQETQYF
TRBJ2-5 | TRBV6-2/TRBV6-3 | CASSSLLAETQYF
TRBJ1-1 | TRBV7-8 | CASSLGVGTPSTEAFF
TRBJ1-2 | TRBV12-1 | CASSSTLISGDTNYGYTF